This T cell receptor (beta chain) appears in the sequencing data of a study of Ad26.COV2.S vaccination and SARS-CoV-2 variants. Study overall: Once or twice, 56 days apart, Ad26.COV2.S was delivered intramuscularly.

Treatment given: about 20 received Ad26.COV2.S at low or high dose, single or two shots; about 5 received placebo; per-sample allocation not given. Sampling took place 63 days after the first vaccine or placebo injection. Notes on the study in general: Substantial breadth was reported for post-vaccination spike-specific CD8+ and CD4+ T cells. Vaccinated individuals (as opposed to placebo recipients) had higher spike-specific TCR breadth. Non-spike TCR breadth did not differ much between vaccine and placebo recipients.

Sequencing was performed with immunoSEQ multiplex PCR; in TCRdb, only in-frame clones are kept and a portion is missing. The table includes hundreds of thousands of clones, roughly 90% detected once. The V end lost 1 base, the J end lost 8 bases, and 8 bases lay between the germline ends. The CDR3 extends over 12 amino acids. CDR1 is LNHDA, CDR2 SQIVND, per germline (reference sequence). Details on this clone: Its cognate antigen is unknown.

The sequence was obtained from a person between 18 and 60 years old who received the Ad26.COV2.S COVID-19 vaccine or a placebo. This sample comprised peripheral blood, obtained in a trial of Ad26.COV2.S vaccine versus placebo. This rearrangement joins TRBV19 to TRBJ1-2, with D unresolved. CDR3 in DNA: TGTGCCAGTAGTATAGTAGGATTGGGCTACACCTTC. Its translation is CASSIVGLGYTF.